Following are 24 T cell receptor beta chains from one sample sequenced in a study of CD8 T cells in ankylosing spondylitis. TCRdb analysed the 5' RACE reads with MiXCR anew, one entry per CDR3 protein. The sample has fewer than 550,000 distinct CDR3 sequences, roughly 5% seen once. Regarding the study as a whole: In ankylosing spondylitis blood, a motif of roughly eight highly homologous TCR beta variants appeared characteristic.

Their antigen targets remain unknown. Sample: blood, either unsorted or a sorted T cell fraction (not recorded which). These receptors originate from a male donor with ankylosing spondylitis.

This clonotype was picked up many times. The chain carries TRBV6-6 and TRBJ1-5; D not resolved. Germline CDR1 is MNHNY and CDR2 is SVGAGI (reference sequence). The CDR3 is made up of 13 amino acids. V dropped 8 bases and J dropped 0 bases, with 8 bases sitting between them. CDR3 sequence reads: CASVGDSNQPQHF. In DNA, the CDR3 is TGTGCCAGCGTTGGGGATAGCAATCAGCCCCAGCATTTT.

The chain has TRBV5-1 and TRBJ1-1, with D unresolved. V was pared by 4 bases and J by 6 bases, with 10 bases between. Germline CDR1 reads SGHRS; CDR2 reads YFSETQ. The CDR3 covers 12 residues. This chain's CDR3 is CASSAVPSEAFF. The CDR3 coding sequence is TGCGCCAGCAGCGCCGTCCCTTCTGAAGCTTTCTTT.

This clonotype was seen repeatedly, ten times or more. The rearrangement uses TRBV20-1 and TRBJ1-4; a weak D match, TRBD1 (6 bases). Germline CDR1 DFQATT, CDR2 SNEGSKA (reference sequence). The V and J ends lost 4 bases and 0 bases respectively, with 9 bases between them. There are 14 residues in the CDR3. The CDR3 region is CSATRTATNEKLFF. CDR3 DNA sequence: TGCAGTGCTACCCGGACAGCAACTAATGAAAAACTGTTTTTT.

The gene calls are TRBV3-1 and TRBJ2-1, with 11 bases identical to TRBD2. There are 16 residues in the CDR3. Trimming removed 0 bases from V and 8 bases from J; junction bases left unmatched: 6. CDR1 LGHDT and CDR2 YNNKEL come from the germline V gene (reference sequence). In DNA form, the CDR3 reads TGTGCCAGCAGCCAAGAATTGACTAGCGGGATGTATGAGCAGTTCTTC. This codes for CASSQELTSGMYEQFF.

The table lists this clonotype with many counts. J is TRBJ2-2 and V is TRBV20-1, with 7 positions matching TRBD2. Trimming took 0 bases from V and 4 from J; bases not matched to a gene: 8. Germline V lookup: CDR1 DFQATT, CDR2 SNEGSKA (reference sequence). The CDR3 is 16 residues long. CDR3 bases: TGCAGTGCTAGAGATAGAACGGGAGGTAGCACCGGGGAGCTGTTTTTT. Its protein product is CSARDRTGGSTGELFF.

This clonotype has a count of ten or more. The chain couples TRBV5-1 to TRBJ2-7; D is tentatively TRBD1 or TRBD2 (6 bases each). V lost 4 bases and J 5 bases, leaving 19 bases between the germline ends. The CDR3 totals 15 residues. Germline V gene lookup returns CDR1 SGHRS and CDR2 YFSETQ. The CDR3 nucleotides read TGCGCCAGCAGCCTCCGGGACATAGGAGGGGACGAGCAGTACTTC. Translating gives CASSLRDIGGDEQYF.

This clonotype was found many times. CDR3 region: CASSFDPTGELFF. The CDR3 DNA reads TGTGCCAGCAGTTTCGACCCCACCGGGGAGCTGTTTTTT. The genes are TRBV28 and TRBJ2-2; D unresolved. Germline assignment: CDR1 MDHEN and CDR2 SYDVKM. Trimming cost V 3 bases and J 4 bases, with 6 bases left between them. The CDR3 has 13 residues.

This clonotype was detected many times. V gene TRBV29-1 combines with J gene TRBJ2-3; D remains unclear. CDR1 is SQVTM and CDR2 is ANQGSEA in the germline V gene. V dropped 4 bases and J dropped 3 bases, with 17 bases sitting between them. The CDR3 contains 15 residues. CDR3 sequence (DNA): TGCAGCGTTGTGGCTTTCCCCTTCAGAACAGATACGCAGTATTTT. This encodes CSVVAFPFRTDTQYF.

V gene TRBV28 combines with J gene TRBJ2-3, with no clear D. CDR3 length: 14 amino acids. CDR1 is MDHEN, CDR2 SYDVKM, per germline. V was shortened by 5 bases and J by 3 bases, with 12 bases between the two germline ends. This CDR3 reads CASSPPRETDTQYF. DNA of the CDR3: TGTGCCAGCAGTCCCCCACGAGAAACAGATACGCAGTATTTT.

This clonotype was counted many times. This chain joins TRBV28 and TRBJ2-7; D is perhaps TRBD1 (6 bases). In germline, CDR1 is MDHEN, CDR2 SYDVKM. The CDR3 has 15 amino acids. V shed 6 bases and J shed 3 bases, with 18 bases lying between them. The CDR3 loop reads CASRRQDTRGYEQYF. For the CDR3, the DNA is TGTGCCAGCAGGCGACAGGACACGCGCGGCTACGAGCAGTACTTC.

This clonotype was seen at least ten times. V is TRBV29-1 and J is TRBJ2-5; D is undetermined. Germline CDR1 SQVTM, CDR2 ANQGSEA. The CDR3 has 13 amino acids. The ends were cut back, 5 bases at V and 2 bases at J, with 12 bases in the middle. The CDR3 reads CSVKPRTQETQYF. The CDR3 DNA sequence: TGCAGCGTTAAACCCCGGACGCAAGAGACCCAGTACTTC.

In this sample, this clonotype turned up many times. The chain combines TRBV29-1 with TRBJ1-4; no reliable D call. Deletions cut 7 bases from V and 6 bases from J, with 12 bases between. The germline gives CDR1 SQVTM, CDR2 ANQGSEA. The CDR3 totals 12 residues. CDR3 loop: CSGRTGDEKLFF. The CDR3 DNA is TGCAGCGGTCGGACGGGTGATGAAAAACTGTTTTTT.

This chain connects TRBV29-1 to TRBJ2-7; D uncertain. V lost 7 bases, J lost 4 bases, and 20 bases lay in between. The CDR3 has 14 amino acids. Germline V lookup: CDR1 SQVTM, CDR2 ANQGSEA. This CDR3 is CSAVSLRGYYEQYF. In DNA form, the CDR3 reads TGCAGCGCTGTGTCTTTGAGAGGCTATTACGAGCAGTACTTC.

This clonotype was observed a few times. The chain employs TRBV5-1 and TRBJ1-1; TRBD1 is a possible D gene (5 bases). The length of the CDR3 is 16 residues. Trimming cost V 6 bases and J 0 bases, with 18 bases left between them. Germline V CDR1 and CDR2: SGHRS, YFSETQ. CDR3 amino acids: CASIATASGMNTEAFF. CDR3 bases: TGCGCCAGCATCGCGACAGCGTCGGGCATGAACACTGAAGCTTTCTTT.

There are many counts of this clonotype. The genes are TRBV7-9 and TRBJ1-1; D ambiguous. Germline assignment: CDR1 SEHNR and CDR2 FQNEAQ (reference sequence). The CDR3 has 16 amino acids. Trimming removed 2 bases at V and 6 bases at J, with 19 bases between. CDR3 residues: CASSLSGRSDGSEAFF. The CDR3 bases are TGTGCCAGCAGCTTAAGTGGGAGGTCTGATGGCTCTGAAGCTTTCTTT.

This clonotype was detected many times. V gene TRBV5-1 combines with J gene TRBJ2-1; 9 positions match TRBD2. The CDR3 has 17 amino acids. The V segment lost 2 bases and the J segment 2 bases; nucleotides outside the gene matches: 8. The germline V gene encodes CDR1 SGHRS and CDR2 YFSETQ. In nucleotides, the CDR3 is TGCGCCAGCAGCTTCTTAGCGGGAGAGATTACCTACAATGAGCAGTTCTTC. Translation gives CASSFLAGEITYNEQFF.

This clonotype was found many times. The chain links TRBV7-2 to TRBJ1-4, with D hard to call. Trimming stripped 1 base from V and 7 bases from J, with 7 bases between. CDR1 SGHTA and CDR2 FQGNSA come from the germline V gene. This CDR3 is built from 13 residues. The CDR3 sequence is CASSLGPFEKLFF. Written as DNA, the CDR3 is TGTGCCAGCAGCTTAGGACCGTTTGAAAAACTGTTTTTT.

This clonotype was detected ten times or more. The chain has TRBV29-1 and TRBJ2-7, with D hard to call. This CDR3 has 12 residues. The germline V and J ends were trimmed by 6 bases and 4 bases, with 13 bases remaining between them. CDR1 and CDR2 from the germline V gene are SQVTM and ANQGSEA. The CDR3 DNA sequence: TGCAGCGTAGCCCGGGCCACTTACGAGCAGTACTTC. Residues: CSVARATYEQYF.

This chain joins TRBV29-1 and TRBJ2-3; D is uncertain. V lost 4 bases and J 4 bases, leaving 9 bases between the germline ends. CDR1 is SQVTM and CDR2 is ANQGSEA in the germline V gene. This CDR3 spans 12 amino acids. The CDR3 reads CSVVRMPDTQYF. CDR3 nucleotides: TGCAGCGTTGTTAGAATGCCAGATACGCAGTATTTT.

This clonotype was counted many times. The CDR3 here is CASSDHQGIGYTF. The CDR3 DNA reads as TGCGCCAGCAGTGATCACCAGGGTATCGGCTACACCTTC. The chain combines TRBV10-2 with TRBJ1-2, with D possibly being TRBD1 (5 bases). Trimming removed 3 bases at V and 8 bases at J, with 13 bases between. The germline V gene has CDR1 WSHSY and CDR2 SAAADI. The CDR3 runs 13 residues.

This clonotype was recorded at least ten times. The J gene is TRBJ2-6, the V gene TRBV10-3, with D uncertain. Trimming removed 3 bases at V and 0 bases at J, with 0 bases between. CDR1 is ENHRY, CDR2 SYGVKD, per germline. CDR3 length: 13 residues. This chain's CDR3 is CAISDSGANVLTF. The CDR3 coding sequence is TGTGCCATCAGTGACTCTGGGGCCAACGTCCTGACTTTC.

This clonotype was seen many times. This sequence joins TRBV20-1 and TRBJ1-2; D gene unclear. The CDR3 runs 12 residues. V lost 3 bases and J 2 bases, leaving 7 bases between the germline ends. CDR1 and CDR2 (germline): DFQATT, SNEGSKA (reference sequence). The CDR3 reads CSASPLNYGYTF. Here the CDR3 DNA reads TGCAGTGCTAGCCCGTTGAACTATGGCTACACCTTC.

This clonotype was observed many times. V gene TRBV6-1 combines with J gene TRBJ2-2; TRBD1 matches at 7 bases. Unmatched junction bases numbered 4, after V lost 6 bases and J lost 3 bases. This CDR3 spans 14 amino acids. Germline-derived CDR1 and CDR2 are MNHNS and SASEGT. The CDR3 protein is CASRVGQHTGELFF. As DNA, the CDR3 is TGTGCCAGCAGGGTGGGACAGCACACCGGGGAGCTGTTTTTT.

The table lists this clonotype with many counts. CDR3 coding DNA: TGTGCCATCAGTGAGTTCATGGGACAGGAAAATGGCTACACCTTC. Translation gives CAISEFMGQENGYTF. The chain couples TRBV10-3 to TRBJ1-2; 8 bases align to TRBD1. The trim removed 1 base at V and 6 bases at J, leaving 7 bases unmatched. Germline V gene sequence: CDR1 ENHRY, CDR2 SYGVKD. This CDR3 contains 15 residues.